The text below deals with one T cell receptor beta chain. Its antigen is unknown. The sample holds no much larger clone one base away, and base qualities are not on file. Taken from cysteine to phenylalanine, the CDR3 has 14 residues. Only the CDR3 part of the read is kept: 42 bases, read in frame from the first base. V is pruned by 2 bases and J by 5 bases, leaving 6 bases of the junction without a gene match. CDR1 and CDR2, looked up from the germline V gene, are MDHEN and SYDVKM. Enrolling through a virtual design, the prospective study's participants ranged in age from about 18 to 89 years and lived across 24 United States geographic areas. Cohort assignment in the prospective study relied on participant-reported clinical history from a screening survey and a study questionnaire. Recovered participants in ImmuneRACE Cohort 3 were defined by two consecutive negative NP/OP PCR tests, clearance by a healthcare professional, or resolution of symptoms. In the prospective study, mobile phlebotomists collected whole blood, serum and a nasopharyngeal or oropharyngeal swab from each participant. Prospective study participants could optionally give additional blood draws and questionnaires over an approximately two-month period. Before DNA extraction, blood samples from the prospective study were shipped at room temperature or frozen.

The data stem from a study of blood T cell repertoires in COVID-19 (dated by TCRdb to about 2020). Describing the broader study: Samples from collaborators originated in the United States, Italy and Spain and spanned both the acute and convalescent phases of COVID-19. The prospective study material was composed of cDNA or gDNA derived from T cells, B-cell-depleted T cells, or PBMCs. Subjects who had been exposed to COVID-19, were actively infected with it, or had recovered from it provided the deeply sampled blood TCRbeta repertoires that made up the dataset. A freely available public database, intended as a resource for researchers studying the immune response to SARS-CoV-2, is where the repertoires were released. The samples were drawn from the first 160 participants of the ongoing ImmuneRACE study and from 1,254 subjects provided by 6 global collaborators. A de-identified subject ID, COVID-19 status, age in years and sex were almost always included in the sample metadata. Where HLA class I and class II types were available, the types were taken from metadata supplied by the sample provider, not from assay-based typing.

Here is what the overall study found, with its caveats: How much clinical and demographic metadata was included differed by source and by participant, and the metadata was provided uncurated.

The immunoSEQ Assay, a bias-controlled multiplex PCR, was used to amplify TCRbeta CDR3 regions from genomic DNA. The authors processed their data as follows. The number of nucleated cells in each sample was estimated from the amplification of reference gene primers within the assay. Sequence reads were collapsed and filtered to measure the absolute abundance of every unique TCRbeta CDR3 rearrangement. For each sample, productive Simpson clonality was calculated as the square root of Simpson's diversity index across productive rearrangements. In its TCRdb copy, this immuneACCESS table keeps in-frame sequences only and misses some clones. Where compared with another copy, unresolved V genes explain less than half of these, and the others have no known cause. That table gives V, J and clone size, and the DNA gave D and trimming. For this sample there are about 250,000 clones; 75% to 90% appear just once. Approximately 4.2% of the sample comes from the top ten.

The receptor was isolated from a woman aged 30 to 39 who had recovered from COVID-19. The sequencing sample was made of PBMCs or T cells enriched from blood (not recorded which). This receptor chain uses TRBV28 and TRBJ2-7; 7 bases in the middle match TRBD1. The CDR3 protein: CASSLRYDRDEQYF. The nucleotide sequence is TGTGCCAGCAGTTTACGGTATGACAGGGACGAGCAGTACTTC.